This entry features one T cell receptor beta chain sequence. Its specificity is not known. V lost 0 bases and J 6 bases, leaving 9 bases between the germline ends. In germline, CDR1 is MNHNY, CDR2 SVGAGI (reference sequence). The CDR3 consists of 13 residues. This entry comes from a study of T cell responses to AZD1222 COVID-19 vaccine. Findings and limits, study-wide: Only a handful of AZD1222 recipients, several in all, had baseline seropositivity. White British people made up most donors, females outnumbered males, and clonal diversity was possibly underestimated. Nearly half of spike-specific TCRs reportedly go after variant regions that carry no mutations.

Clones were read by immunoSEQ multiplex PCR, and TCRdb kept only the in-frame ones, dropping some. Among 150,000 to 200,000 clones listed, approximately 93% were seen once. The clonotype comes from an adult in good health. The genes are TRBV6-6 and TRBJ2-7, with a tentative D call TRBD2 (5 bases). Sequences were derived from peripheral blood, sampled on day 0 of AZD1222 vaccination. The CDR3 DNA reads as TGTGCCAGCAGTTACTCTCTAGCCCTCGAGCAGTACTTC. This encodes CASSYSLALEQYF.